This TCR beta chain emerged from a study of blood T cells in healthy people across ages. Regarding the study as a whole: CMV infection status of these donors was not known. Per-million-T-cell TCR beta diversity fell roughly linearly with age.

Total RNA extracted from each sample amounted to at least 6 micrograms. With respect to this clonotype: The antigen is unknown.

The CDR3 totals 9 residues. Germline V gene data show CDR1 as MNHEY and CDR2 as SVGAGI. The germline V and J ends were trimmed by 7 bases and 6 bases, with 3 bases remaining between them. A second PCR of roughly 7 to 11 cycles used a sample-barcoded 5' primer and a J-beta primer mix. Every molecule of cDNA carried a tag from a template-switch adaptor with 12 random nucleotides. Via MiXCR, TCRdb re-called the 5' RACE reads, giving one row per CDR3 protein. The repertoire holds about 680,000 distinct CDR3 sequences, with approximately 49% as singletons. V is TRBV6-5 and J is TRBJ1-2, with D unresolved. The specimen was blood. The receptor comes from an older woman in good health. The CDR3 sequence: CASKNGYTF. CDR3 coding DNA: TGTGCCAGCAAGAATGGCTACACCTTC.